This T cell receptor beta chain is from a study of cytomegalovirus exposure and HLA in healthy donors. Overall study results and limits: In an earlier analysis, about 90% or about 30%: the productive usage of most TCR beta V segments. Near-uniform donor sequencing depth was presumed by presence/absence analyses. Immune exposure information comprised only CMV serostatus. The authors considered a cluster of highly shared sequence variants likely to be a sequencing artifact.

Use of 60 Vbeta and 13 Jbeta primers characterized the PCR. Only in-frame clones appear in the TCRdb table, and some are missing; sequencing was by immunoSEQ multiplex PCR. The sample has more than 150,000 clones, approximately 81% seen once. A note on this clone: The antigen is unknown.

Unmatched junction bases numbered 9, after V lost 1 base and J lost 2 bases. CDR1 and CDR2 from the germline V gene are MGHRA and YSYEKL. The CDR3 is 17 residues long. This receptor was taken from a woman between 18 and 29 years old in good health and CMV-seropositive. Specimen: PBMCs. The chain has TRBV4-1 and TRBJ1-2, with TRBD1 matching 8 bases. The DNA of the CDR3 is TGCGCCAGCAGCCAAGTGGGTACCAGGGGGCCAAACTATGGCTACACCTTC. Its protein is CASSQVGTRGPNYGYTF.